The clone carrying this TCR beta chain was counted at least ten times. This entry is derived from a study of T cells in Graves' hyperthyroidism and ophthalmopathy. The CDR3 extends over 13 amino acids. The V end was cut by 2 bases, the J end by 3 bases, with 7 bases between. Amplification yielded TCR beta CDR3 regions, with RNA transcripts as the source. RT-PCR in the first round (using the HTBI primer set) targeted the TCR CDR3. TCRdb fed the multiplex PCR reads into MiXCR, producing one record per CDR3 protein. In the table there are around 600,000 distinct CDR3 sequences, approximately 14% of which are singletons.

The specimen was blood. The sequence was obtained from a woman between 50 and 59 years old with Graves' ophthalmopathy. The genes are TRBV12-3 or TRBV12-4 and TRBJ1-2; a weak D match, TRBD1 (5 bases). The CDR3: CASSLMGDYGYTF. The CDR3 DNA is TGTGCCAGCAGTTTAATGGGGGACTATGGCTACACCTTC.